The sequence of this T cell receptor (beta chain) was determined in a study of T cell repertoires in cytomegalovirus infection. The CDR3 extends over 16 amino acids. The ends were cut back, 2 bases at V and 0 bases at J, with 11 bases in the middle. Germline V gene sequence: CDR1 SGHTA, CDR2 FQGNSA. Ten or more counts support this clonotype. TCRdb re-analysed the reads in MiXCR, keeping a single row per CDR3 protein. The sample lists 65,000 to 90,000 distinct CDR3 sequences; 3% to 4% were seen once. The sequencing input was PBMCs. The V gene is TRBV7-2, the J gene TRBJ1-5; D gene unclear. This TCR came from a human donor in good health (CMV status not recorded). Some clones in this sample may be carry-over from other donors' samples. CDR3 DNA sequence: TGTGCCAGCAGCTTATCCGCGGTCACTAGCAATCAGCCCCAGCATTTT. Its translation: CASSLSAVTSNQPQHF.